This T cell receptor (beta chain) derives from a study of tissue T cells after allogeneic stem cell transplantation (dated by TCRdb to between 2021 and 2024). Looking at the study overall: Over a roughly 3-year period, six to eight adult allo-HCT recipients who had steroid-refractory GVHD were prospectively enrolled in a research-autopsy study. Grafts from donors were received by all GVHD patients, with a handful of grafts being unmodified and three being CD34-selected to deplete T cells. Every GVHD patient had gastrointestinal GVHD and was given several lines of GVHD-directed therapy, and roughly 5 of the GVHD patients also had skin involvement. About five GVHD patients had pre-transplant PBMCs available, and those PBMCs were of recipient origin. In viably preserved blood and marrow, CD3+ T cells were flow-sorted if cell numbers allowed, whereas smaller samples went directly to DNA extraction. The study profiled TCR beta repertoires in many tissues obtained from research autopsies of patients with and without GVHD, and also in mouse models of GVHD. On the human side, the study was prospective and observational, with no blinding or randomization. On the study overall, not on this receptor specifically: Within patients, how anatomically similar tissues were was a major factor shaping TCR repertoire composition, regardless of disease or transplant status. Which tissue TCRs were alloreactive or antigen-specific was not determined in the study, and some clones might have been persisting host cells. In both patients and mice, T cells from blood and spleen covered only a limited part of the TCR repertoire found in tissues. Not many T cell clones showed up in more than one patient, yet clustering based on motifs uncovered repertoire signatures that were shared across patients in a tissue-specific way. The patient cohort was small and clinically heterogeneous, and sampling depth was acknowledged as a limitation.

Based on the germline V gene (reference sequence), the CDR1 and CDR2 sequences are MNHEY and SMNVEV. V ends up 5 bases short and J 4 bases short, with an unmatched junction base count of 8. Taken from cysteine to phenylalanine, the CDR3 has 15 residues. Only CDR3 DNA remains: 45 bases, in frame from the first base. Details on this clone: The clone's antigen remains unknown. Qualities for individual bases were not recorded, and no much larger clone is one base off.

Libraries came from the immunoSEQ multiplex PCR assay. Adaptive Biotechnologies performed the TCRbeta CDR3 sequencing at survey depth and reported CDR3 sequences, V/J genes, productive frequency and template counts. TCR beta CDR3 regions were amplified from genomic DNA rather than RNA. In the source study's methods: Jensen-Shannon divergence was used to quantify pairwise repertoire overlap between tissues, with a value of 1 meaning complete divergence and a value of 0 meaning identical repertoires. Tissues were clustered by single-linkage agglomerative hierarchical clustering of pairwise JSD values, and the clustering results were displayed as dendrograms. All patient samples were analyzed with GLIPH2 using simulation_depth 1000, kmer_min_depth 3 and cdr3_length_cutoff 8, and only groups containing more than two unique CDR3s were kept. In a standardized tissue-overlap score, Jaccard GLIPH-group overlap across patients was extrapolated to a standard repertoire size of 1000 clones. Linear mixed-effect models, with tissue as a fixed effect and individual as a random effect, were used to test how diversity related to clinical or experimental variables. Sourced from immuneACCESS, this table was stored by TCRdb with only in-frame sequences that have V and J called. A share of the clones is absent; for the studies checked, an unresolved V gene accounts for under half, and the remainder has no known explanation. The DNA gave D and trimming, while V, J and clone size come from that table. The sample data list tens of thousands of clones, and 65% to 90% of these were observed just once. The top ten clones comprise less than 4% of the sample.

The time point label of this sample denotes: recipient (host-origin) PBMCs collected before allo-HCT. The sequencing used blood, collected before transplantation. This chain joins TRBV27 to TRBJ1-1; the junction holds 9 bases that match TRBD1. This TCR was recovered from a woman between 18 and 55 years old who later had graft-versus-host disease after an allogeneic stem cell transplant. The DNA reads TGTGCCAGCAGTCCGCGGGACAGGGTCGGCACTGAAGCTTTCTTT. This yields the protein CASSPRDRVGTEAFF.